The text below deals with one T cell receptor (beta chain). Antigen unknown. The CDR3 spans 12 residues. CDR1 is LNHDA and CDR2 is SQIVND in the germline V gene (reference sequence). The entry originates in a study of T cell repertoires in cytomegalovirus infection. Across the study: Recently identified HLA-C-restricted CMV epitopes were used, and well-studied HLA-B-restricted CMV epitopes were used as well. A matching HLA type, together with CMV infection, was signaled by public TCR beta signatures.

TCRdb processed the reads anew with MiXCR; each CDR3 protein has one entry. Found here are 830,000 or so distinct CDR3 sequences, 32% of them singletons; the top ten hold 9.5% to 15%. Study observations and caveats: Dominant in the ex vivo response were TCR beta clonotypes restricted by HLA-C and specific for CMV.

The sample was cultured CD8+ T cells from PBMCs, taken from culture after CMV antigen stimulation. The chain has TRBV19 and TRBJ2-3; 7 bases are shared with TRBD2. The receptor's source is a human donor in good health (CMV status not recorded). Some clones in this sample may be carry-over from other donors' samples. The CDR3 loop is CVVRDYTDTQYF. CDR3 bases: TGTGTAGTCCGGGACTACACAGATACGCAGTATTTT.